A selection of T cell receptor beta chains follows, all from one sample in a study of technical replicates of blood from several donors. Libraries were prepared by immunoSEQ multiplex PCR; TCRdb keeps only in-frame clonotypes and omits some of them. The profile shows approximately 70,000 clones, 95% to 96% of them singletons. Sample: T cells isolated from PBMCs. Receptors originate from a human donor in good health. Each CDR3 is given with its conserved first and last residue. D genes are given only for firm matches. Size is omitted from some rows. Given values are once, few, many or a class for expanded clones.

j_call clone_size d_call v_call cdr3_aa cdr3_nt
TRBJ2-3 NA TRBD2 TRBV18 CASSPLAGGPSDTQYF TGTGCCAGCTCACCACTAGCGGGAGGGCCGTCAGATACGCAGTATTTT
TRBJ1-6 NA TRBD1 TRBV30 CAWRPSYGTGNSPLHF TGTGCCTGGAGACCCTCCTACGGGACAGGAAATTCACCCCTCCACTTT
TRBJ2-7 NA NA TRBV19 CASTPEGDTYEQYF TGTGCCAGTACCCCAGAGGGCGACACCTACGAGCAGTACTTC
TRBJ2-7 NA NA TRBV11-3 CASSLGRGYEQYF TGTGCCAGCAGCTTAGGCAGGGGCTACGAGCAGTACTTC
TRBJ2-7 NA NA TRBV5-6 CASSLIGGYEQYF TGTGCCAGCAGCTTGATCGGCGGCTACGAGCAGTACTTC
TRBJ1-4 NA TRBD1 TRBV7-9 CASSLAGQGTATNEKLFF TGTGCCAGCAGCTTAGCCGGACAGGGGACTGCAACTAATGAAAAACTGTTTTTT
TRBJ1-3 NA NA TRBV6-5 CASSYSRENTIYF TGTGCCAGCAGTTATTCCCGGGAAAACACCATATATTTT
TRBJ1-4 NA NA TRBV28 CASAEGGANEKLFF TGTGCCAGCGCCGAGGGAGGGGCTAATGAAAAACTGTTTTTT
TRBJ1-1 NA NA TRBV11-3 CASSSTPGQMNTEAFF TGTGCCAGCAGCTCTACGCCAGGGCAAATGAACACTGAAGCTTTCTTT
TRBJ1-1 NA TRBD1 TRBV2 CASRPDRANTEAFF TGTGCCAGCAGACCCGACAGGGCAAACACTGAAGCTTTCTTT
TRBJ2-4 NA NA TRBV28 CASSRPNRTDILAKNIQYF TGTGCCAGCAGTCGGCCGAATCGGACAGACATCCTAGCCAAAAACATTCAGTACTTC
TRBJ1-1 NA NA TRBV7-8 CASSLGRGRTEAFF TGTGCCAGCAGCTTAGGACGGGGTCGGACTGAAGCTTTCTTT
TRBJ2-5 NA TRBD1 TRBV7-8 CASSFHTGVGLKTQYF TGTGCCAGCAGCTTCCATACAGGGGTTGGATTGAAGACCCAGTACTTC
TRBJ2-7 NA NA TRBV2 CASSPSYSSSYEQYF TGTGCCAGCAGCCCCTCTTACAGCAGCTCCTACGAGCAGTACTTC
TRBJ2-4 NA NA TRBV4-2 CASSTREGVFENIQYF TGTGCCAGCAGCACCAGGGAGGGGGTATTTGAAAACATTCAGTACTTC
TRBJ2-4 NA NA TRBV2 CASSESGGGWNIQYF TGTGCCAGCAGTGAATCTGGGGGCGGATGGAACATTCAGTACTTC
TRBJ2-3 NA NA TRBV7-9 CASSLGEAEPDTQYF TGTGCCAGCAGCTTAGGGGAGGCAGAGCCAGATACGCAGTATTTT
TRBJ1-2 NA NA TRBV10-2 CASRTDSYGYTF TGCGCCAGCAGGACCGACAGCTATGGCTACACCTTC
TRBJ2-5 NA NA TRBV21-1 CASSKARFQETQYF TGTGCCAGCAGCAAAGCGAGGTTTCAAGAGACCCAGTACTTC
TRBJ2-7 NA NA TRBV13 CASSTRQYEQYF TGTGCCAGCAGCACCCGACAGTACGAGCAGTACTTC
TRBJ1-2 NA TRBD1 TRBV4-1 CASSQGMARGLSYGYTF TGCGCCAGCAGCCAAGGAATGGCCAGGGGGCTGAGCTATGGCTACACCTTC
TRBJ1-5 NA TRBD1 TRBV28 CASSTGQARFNQPQHF TGTGCCAGCAGTACCGGACAGGCCCGCTTCAATCAGCCCCAGCATTTT
TRBJ1-1 NA TRBD1 TRBV29-1 CSPTLSDREIEAFF TGCAGCCCAACACTTTCAGACAGGGAGATTGAAGCTTTCTTT
TRBJ2-7 NA NA TRBV19 CASSPGFAVYYEQYF TGTGCCAGTAGCCCAGGCTTTGCAGTTTACTACGAGCAGTACTTC
TRBJ2-1 NA TRBD2 TRBV6-5 CASKFEAGGGEQFF TGTGCCAGCAAATTTGAAGCGGGGGGGGGTGAGCAGTTCTTC
TRBJ1-4 NA NA TRBV11-2 CASRSLQGRGNEKLFF TGTGCCAGCAGAAGCCTACAGGGCAGAGGAAATGAAAAACTGTTTTTT
TRBJ2-7 NA NA TRBV7-8 CASSPRGGSYEQYF TGTGCCAGCAGCCCCAGAGGTGGTAGCTACGAGCAGTACTTC
TRBJ2-2 few NA TRBV6-4 CASSDSAEGGELFF TGTGCCAGCAGTGACTCGGCGGAGGGCGGGGAGCTGTTTTTT
TRBJ2-2 NA TRBD2 TRBV27 CASKASGLDGGELFF TGTGCCAGCAAGGCTAGCGGGTTAGATGGCGGGGAGCTGTTTTTT
TRBJ2-3 NA NA TRBV5-1 CASSFQGLSTDTQYF TGCGCCAGCAGCTTCCAGGGGCTGAGCACAGATACGCAGTATTTT
TRBJ2-1 NA NA TRBV7-9 CASSLGGLIWNEQFF TGTGCCAGCAGCTTAGGCGGACTTATTTGGAATGAGCAGTTCTTC
TRBJ1-6 NA NA TRBV5-1 CASSLGSGSADNSPLHF TGCGCCAGCAGCTTGGGCTCAGGGTCGGCGGATAATTCACCCCTCCACTTT
TRBJ1-1 few NA TRBV7-9 CASSSRGGLNTEAFF TGTGCCAGCAGCTCCCGGGGAGGGTTGAACACTGAAGCTTTCTTT
TRBJ2-4 NA NA TRBV9 CASSVSGSLAKNIQYF TGTGCCAGCAGCGTATCGGGGAGTCTAGCCAAAAACATTCAGTACTTC
TRBJ2-7 NA NA TRBV9 CASSVEGTGFSYEQYF TGTGCCAGCAGCGTGGAGGGAACGGGGTTTTCCTACGAGCAGTACTTC
TRBJ2-7 NA NA TRBV5-6 CASSSEDEQYF TGTGCCAGCAGCTCTGAGGACGAGCAGTACTTC
TRBJ1-5 NA NA TRBV6-1 CASSGGYSNQPQHF TGTGCCAGCAGTGGAGGATATAGCAATCAGCCCCAGCATTTT
TRBJ1-6 NA NA TRBV2 CASSDTGFNSPLHF TGTGCCAGCAGCGATACAGGCTTCAATTCACCCCTCCACTTT
TRBJ2-1 NA TRBD2 TRBV11-2 CASSLASGTNEQFF TGTGCCAGCAGCTTGGCTAGCGGGACTAATGAGCAGTTCTTC
TRBJ2-2 NA NA TRBV5-1 CASSLPGSTGELFF TGCGCCAGCAGCTTGCCAGGGTCCACCGGGGAGCTGTTTTTT
TRBJ1-6 once NA TRBV12-2 CASRSRGGDSTYNSPLHF TGTGCAAGTCGCTCCAGAGGCGGGGACAGTACCTATAATTCACCCCTCCACTTT
TRBJ1-4 NA NA TRBV5-1 CASSLEGLGPNEKLFF TGCGCCAGCAGCTTGGAGGGCCTGGGGCCTAATGAAAAACTGTTTTTT
TRBJ2-1 NA TRBD2 TRBV5-5 CASSPNKRDLGEQFF TGTGCCAGCAGCCCTAATAAGCGGGACCTCGGGGAGCAGTTCTTC
TRBJ1-5 NA NA TRBV9 CASSVGLMNQPQHF TGTGCCAGCAGCGTGGGGCTAATGAATCAGCCCCAGCATTTT
TRBJ2-3 NA TRBD1 TRBV27 CASSLQGQGYSDTQYF TGTGCCAGCAGTCTCCAAGGACAGGGGTATTCAGATACGCAGTATTTT
TRBJ2-1 NA TRBD2 TRBV5-1 CASRPTGTSGGNEQFF TGCGCCAGCAGACCAACCGGGACTAGCGGTGGCAATGAGCAGTTCTTC
TRBJ1-2 NA TRBD1 TRBV6-5 CASRGDRVNYGYTF TGTGCCAGCAGGGGGGACAGGGTAAACTATGGCTACACCTTC
TRBJ1-3 NA NA TRBV27 CASTTTSRGPRGNTIYF TGTGCCAGCACCACAACCAGCAGGGGCCCTCGAGGAAACACCATATATTTT
TRBJ2-1 NA TRBD2 TRBV10-3 CAIAQRTSGLNEQFF TGTGCCATCGCACAAAGGACTAGCGGTCTCAATGAGCAGTTCTTC
TRBJ2-1 NA TRBD2 TRBV19 CASSSSGWYNEQFF TGTGCCAGTAGTTCTAGCGGTTGGTACAATGAGCAGTTCTTC
TRBJ2-1 NA TRBD2 TRBV10-1 CASSEGFAKRGSYNEQFF TGCGCCAGCAGTGAGGGGTTTGCGAAGCGGGGTTCCTACAATGAGCAGTTCTTC
TRBJ2-7 NA NA TRBV28 CASSLPSGSYEQYF TGTGCCAGCAGTTTACCATCCGGGTCCTACGAGCAGTACTTC
TRBJ1-6 NA TRBD1 TRBV5-4 CATKTGNSPLHF TGTGCCACCAAGACAGGGAATTCACCCCTCCACTTT
TRBJ1-6 NA NA TRBV21-1 CASSKLCNTGGHNSPLHF TGTGCCAGCAGCAAACTTTGCAACACGGGAGGCCATAATTCACCCCTCCACTTT
TRBJ1-1 NA NA TRBV19 CASSIVMNTEAFF TGTGCCAGTAGTATTGTAATGAACACTGAAGCTTTCTTT
TRBJ1-6 few NA TRBV7-3 CASSQTQDSPLHF TGTGCCAGCAGCCAGACACAGGATTCACCCCTCCACTTT
TRBJ2-1 NA NA TRBV5-1 CASSPSGTYNEQFF TGCGCCAGCAGCCCATCGGGGACCTACAATGAGCAGTTCTTC